Shown below are 15 T cell receptor beta chains from a single sample sequenced in a study of cytomegalovirus exposure and HLA in healthy donors. The primer mix had 60 Vbeta and 13 Jbeta primers. Sequenced by immunoSEQ multiplex PCR; TCRdb stores in-frame clones only, minus some. The table has 150,000 or so clones, roughly 80% seen once; the top ten hold roughly 4%. The sequencing sample was made of PBMCs. The receptors come from a woman aged 40 to 55 in good health and CMV-seronegative.

The V gene is TRBV27, the J gene TRBJ1-5, with D tentatively TRBD1 (5 bases). The V end lost 8 bases, the J end lost 5 bases, and 19 bases lay between the germline ends. The length of the CDR3 is 15 residues. In germline, CDR1 is MNHEY, CDR2 SMNVEV (reference sequence). The CDR3 region has the DNA TGTGCCAGCGAAGGGGCGTCCCCTACGGATCAGCCCCAGCATTTT. It encodes CASEGASPTDQPQHF.

This clone was seen a few times. V is TRBV29-1 and J is TRBJ1-1, with no clear D. Germline CDR1 reads SQVTM; CDR2 reads ANQGSEA. The germline V and J ends were trimmed by 4 bases and 0 bases, with 9 bases remaining between them. The CDR3 length is 13 residues. CDR3 region: CSVARSLNTEAFF. The CDR3 DNA reads as TGCAGCGTTGCGAGGTCCCTGAACACTGAAGCTTTCTTT.

The chain combines TRBV5-1 with TRBJ1-6; D not certain. The length of the CDR3 is 13 residues. Germline loops: CDR1 SGHRS, CDR2 YFSETQ. V was cut by 5 bases and J by 10 bases, with 13 bases left in between. The CDR3 DNA reads as TGCGCCAGCAGTCGCACCACCCGGTCACCCCTCCACTTT. Translation: CASSRTTRSPLHF.

The chain links TRBV12-5 to TRBJ2-3; 9 bases are shared with TRBD2. V dropped 10 bases and J dropped 0; count of bases not matched to a gene: 8. Germline loops: CDR1 LGHNT, CDR2 FRNRAP. The CDR3 consists of 15 residues. The CDR3 spells CAKPSGGRSTDTQYF. The CDR3 coding sequence is TGTGCTAAACCGAGCGGGGGGCGGAGCACAGATACGCAGTATTTT.

The V gene is TRBV10-3, the J gene TRBJ2-7; 14 bases are a match to TRBD2. The CDR3 contains 14 residues. The trim removed 10 bases at V and 4 bases at J, leaving 6 bases unmatched. CDR1 and CDR2 from the germline V gene are ENHRY and SYGVKD. DNA for the CDR3: TGTGCCACTGGGACTAGCGGGAGTATGTACGAGCAGTACTTC. This gives the protein CATGTSGSMYEQYF.

The chain has TRBV6-1 and TRBJ1-1; D is undetermined. The germline V gene encodes CDR1 MNHNS and CDR2 SASEGT. V lost 1 base and J lost 4, with 10 bases in between. The CDR3 is made up of 14 amino acids. CDR3 bases: TGTGCCAGCAGTGAAGGGTTAGGGAGCACTGAAGCTTTCTTT. This translates into CASSEGLGSTEAFF.

The CDR3 sequence: CASSAEGTSWDTEAFF. CDR3 DNA: TGTGCCAGTAGTGCGGAAGGGACATCTTGGGACACTGAAGCTTTCTTT. This sequence joins TRBV19 and TRBJ1-1; D may be TRBD1 (6 bases). The V gene lost 5 bases and the J gene lost 3 bases, with 19 bases spanning the gap. The CDR3 totals 16 residues. Per the germline V gene, CDR1 is LNHDA and CDR2 is SQIVND (reference sequence).

This clone occurred once. This chain joins TRBV5-6 and TRBJ2-3, with D hard to call. Germline CDR1 and CDR2: SGHDT and YYEEEE. V lost 3 bases, J lost 6 bases, and 8 bases lay in between. The CDR3 consists of 12 residues. CDR3 protein: CASSYSPDTQYF. CDR3 DNA sequence: TGTGCCAGCAGCTACTCACCGGATACGCAGTATTTT. The full variable domain, completed using reference TRBV5-6 and TRBJ2-3, is DAGVTQSPTHLIKTRGQQVTLRCSPKSGHDTVSWYQQALGQGPQFIFQYYEEEERQRGNFPDRFSGHQFPNYSSELNVNALLLGDSALYLCASSYSPDTQYFGPGTRLTVL.

There are a few counts of this clone. The genes are TRBV2 and TRBJ1-2, with TRBD1 as a possible D gene (6 bases). The CDR3 spans 14 residues. The V end lost 6 bases, the J end lost 6 bases, and 17 bases lay between the germline ends. Germline lookup yields CDR1 SNHLY and CDR2 FYNNEI. The CDR3 sequence: CASSEGQEVNGYTF. Here the CDR3 DNA reads TGTGCCAGCAGCGAGGGACAAGAAGTAAATGGCTACACCTTC.

This chain uses TRBV7-8 with TRBJ2-2; TRBD1 aligns across 8 bases. Germline V gene sequence: CDR1 SGHVS, CDR2 FQNEAQ. V lost 3 bases, J lost 1 base, and 4 bases stayed unmatched. The CDR3 contains 16 residues. For the CDR3, the DNA is TGTGCCAGCAGCTTCCCGACAGGGGTGAACACCGGGGAGCTGTTTTTT. Amino acids: CASSFPTGVNTGELFF.

The CDR3, as DNA: TGTGCCAGCAGTTATGGAGGGCTCTATGGCTACACCTTC. It yields the protein CASSYGGLYGYTF. The J gene is TRBJ1-2, the V gene TRBV6-5; unclear D gene. This CDR3 has 13 residues. Trimming cost V 3 bases and J 4 bases, with 9 bases left between them. CDR1 is MNHEY and CDR2 is SVGAGI in the germline V gene.

This chain links TRBV2 with TRBJ2-7; D may be TRBD1 (6 bases). V was pared by 6 bases and J by 0 bases, with 9 bases between. The CDR3 consists of 13 residues. Germline V gene data show CDR1 as SNHLY and CDR2 as FYNNEI. CDR3 amino acids: CASRVTGSYEQYF. The CDR3 nucleotides read TGTGCCAGCAGGGTGACAGGCTCCTACGAGCAGTACTTC.

This clone was counted a few times. The V gene is TRBV9, the J gene TRBJ2-7; D is perhaps TRBD2 (6 bases). Trimming cost V 3 bases and J 2 bases, with 12 bases left between them. Germline lookup yields CDR1 SGDLS and CDR2 YYNGEE. The CDR3 totals 14 residues. CDR3 nucleotides: TGTGCCAGCAGCGCGGGACTCCGGGCCTACGAGCAGTACTTC. Translating gives CASSAGLRAYEQYF.

This clone was counted between two and nine times. The chain combines TRBV7-9 with TRBJ1-4; D perhaps matches TRBD1 (6 bases). The CDR3 consists of 14 residues. CDR1 and CDR2 (germline): SEHNR, FQNEAQ (reference sequence). V was pared by 5 bases and J by 8 bases, with 15 bases between. CDR3 amino acids: CASSPGQTGEKLFF. The CDR3 DNA is TGTGCCAGCAGCCCCGGACAGACGGGGGAAAAACTGTTTTTT.

The chain has TRBV27 and TRBJ1-5, with D unresolved. The CDR3 covers 14 residues. Trimming removed 8 bases from V and 0 bases from J, with 11 bases in between. Germline V lookup: CDR1 MNHEY, CDR2 SMNVEV (reference sequence). CDR3 nucleotides: TGTGCCAGCCAGTCGGGGAATAGCAATCAGCCCCAGCATTTT. As protein: CASQSGNSNQPQHF.